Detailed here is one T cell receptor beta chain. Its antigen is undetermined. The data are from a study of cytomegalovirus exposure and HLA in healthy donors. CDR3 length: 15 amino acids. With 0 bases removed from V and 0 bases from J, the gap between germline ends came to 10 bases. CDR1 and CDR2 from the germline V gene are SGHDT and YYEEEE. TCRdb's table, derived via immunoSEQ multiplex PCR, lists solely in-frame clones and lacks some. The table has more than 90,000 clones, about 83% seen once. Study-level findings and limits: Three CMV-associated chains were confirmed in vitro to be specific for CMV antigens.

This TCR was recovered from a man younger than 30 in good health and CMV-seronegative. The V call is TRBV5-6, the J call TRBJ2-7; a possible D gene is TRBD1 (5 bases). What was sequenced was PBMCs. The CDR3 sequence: CASSLVQVNSYEQYF. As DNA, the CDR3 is TGTGCCAGCAGCTTGGTACAGGTGAACTCCTACGAGCAGTACTTC. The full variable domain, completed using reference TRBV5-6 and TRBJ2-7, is DAGVTQSPTHLIKTRGQQVTLRCSPKSGHDTVSWYQQALGQGPQFIFQYYEEEERQRGNFPDRFSGHQFPNYSSELNVNALLLGDSALYLCASSLVQVNSYEQYFGPGTRLTVT.